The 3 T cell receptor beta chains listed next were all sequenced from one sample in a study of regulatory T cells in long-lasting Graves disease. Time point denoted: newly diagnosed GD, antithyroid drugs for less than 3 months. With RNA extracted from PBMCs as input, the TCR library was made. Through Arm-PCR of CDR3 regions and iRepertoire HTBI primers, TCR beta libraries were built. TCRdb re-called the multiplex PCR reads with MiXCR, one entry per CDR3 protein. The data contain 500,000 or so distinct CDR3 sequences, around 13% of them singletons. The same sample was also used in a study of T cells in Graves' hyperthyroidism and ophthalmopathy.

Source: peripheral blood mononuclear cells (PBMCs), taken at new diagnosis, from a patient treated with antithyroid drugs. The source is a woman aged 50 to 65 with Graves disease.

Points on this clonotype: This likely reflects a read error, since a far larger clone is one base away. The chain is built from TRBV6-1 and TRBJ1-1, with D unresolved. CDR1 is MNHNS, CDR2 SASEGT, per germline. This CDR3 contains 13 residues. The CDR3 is CASSPEGNTEALF. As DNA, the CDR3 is TGTGCCAGCAGTCCTGAGGGAAACACTGAAGCTCTCTTT.

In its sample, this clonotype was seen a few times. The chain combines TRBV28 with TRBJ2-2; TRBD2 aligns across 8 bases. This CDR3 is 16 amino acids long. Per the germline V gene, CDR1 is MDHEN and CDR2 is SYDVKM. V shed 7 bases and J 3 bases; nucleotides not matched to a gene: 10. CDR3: CASTLAGLPHTGELFF. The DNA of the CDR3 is TGTGCCAGCACGCTAGCGGGCCTACCCCACACCGGGGAGCTGTTTTTT.

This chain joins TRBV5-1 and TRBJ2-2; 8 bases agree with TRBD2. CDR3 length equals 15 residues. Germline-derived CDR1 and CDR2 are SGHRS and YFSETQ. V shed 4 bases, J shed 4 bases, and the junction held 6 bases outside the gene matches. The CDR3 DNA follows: TGCGCCAGCAGCCCCCGGGGGACTAGCACCGGGGAGCTGTTTTTT. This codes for CASSPRGTSTGELFF.